Below are 21 T cell receptor beta chains sequenced from a single sample in a study of T cells in Graves' hyperthyroidism and ophthalmopathy. Using RNA transcripts as the source, TCR beta CDR3 regions were amplified. RT-PCR in the first round (using the HTBI primer set) targeted the TCR CDR3. Using its own MiXCR run on the multiplex PCR reads, TCRdb lists one record per CDR3 protein. The sample lists 300,000 to 500,000 distinct CDR3 sequences, around an eighth occurring once. Specimen: blood. The receptors derive from a man aged 45-65 years with Graves' ophthalmopathy.

This clonotype was counted between two and nine times. The chain joins TRBV7-9 to TRBJ2-1; D remains ambiguous. Germline loops: CDR1 SEHNR, CDR2 FQNEAQ (reference sequence). Trimming took 5 bases from V and 10 from J, leaving 18 bases between them. There are 14 residues in the CDR3. CDR3: CASSPTMMAEEQFF. The CDR3 DNA follows: TGTGCCAGCAGCCCTACCATGATGGCGGAAGAGCAGTTCTTC.

This clonotype came up many times. The rearrangement joins TRBV2 to TRBJ2-7; D uncertain. Trimming removed 6 bases from V and 4 bases from J, with 13 bases in between. Germline CDR1 and CDR2: SNHLY and FYNNEI. The CDR3 length is 13 residues. CDR3 bases: TGTGCCAGCAGAGCTGAATTGGGGTACGAGCAGTACTTC. Protein sequence: CASRAELGYEQYF.

This clonotype was seen more than once but under ten times. CDR3: CSVEGLPENQETQYF. CDR3 nucleotide sequence: TGCAGCGTTGAAGGTTTACCAGAAAACCAAGAGACCCAGTACTTC. The chain has TRBV29-1 and TRBJ2-5; D remains unclear. Germline CDR1 reads SQVTM; CDR2 reads ANQGSEA. The V end lost 1 base, the J end lost 0 bases, and 12 bases lay between the germline ends. This CDR3 has 15 amino acids. The full variable domain, its missing parts supplied by reference TRBV29-1 and TRBJ2-5, is SAVISQKPSRDICQRGTSLTIQCQVDSQVTMMFWYRQQPGQSLTLIATANQGSEATYESGFVIDKFPISRPNLTFSTLTVSNMSPEDSSIYLCSVEGLPENQETQYFGPGTRLLVL.

A few counts support this clonotype. This chain connects TRBV20-1 to TRBJ2-2, with D unclear. CDR1 is DFQATT and CDR2 is SNEGSKA in the germline V gene (reference sequence). The V end lost 0 bases, the J end lost 6 bases, and 11 bases lay between the germline ends. This CDR3 comprises 14 residues. Here the CDR3 reads CSARDNRAPGELFF. The CDR3 coding sequence is TGCAGTGCTAGAGATAATCGGGCTCCCGGGGAGCTGTTTTTT.

There are a few counts of this clonotype. The V and J genes are TRBV13 and TRBJ2-6, with D uncertain. The CDR3 spans 16 residues. The V end was cut by 5 bases, the J end by 0 bases, with 11 bases between. The germline V gene encodes CDR1 PRHDT and CDR2 FYEKMQ (reference sequence). The CDR3 is CASSRRHDSGANVLTF. The CDR3 region has the DNA TGTGCCAGCAGCAGAAGACATGACTCTGGGGCCAACGTCCTGACTTTC.

This clonotype has ten or more counts. The rearrangement uses TRBV12-3 or TRBV12-4 and TRBJ1-5; TRBD1 might be the D (5 bases). V shed 6 bases and J shed 7 bases, with 13 bases lying between them. This CDR3 is built from 13 residues. The CDR3 nucleotides read TGTGCCAGCAGATCGGGGGGTAAGCAGCCCCAGCATTTT. Amino acids: CASRSGGKQPQHF.

This clonotype was recorded a few times. The chain links TRBV2 to TRBJ2-5, with no clear D. V lost 2 bases and J lost 10, with 26 bases in between. Germline CDR1 is SNHLY and CDR2 is FYNNEI. The CDR3 runs to 17 residues. The CDR3 here is CASSESRGRTESMVQYF. The CDR3 region has the DNA TGTGCCAGCAGTGAATCGCGTGGTAGAACCGAGTCGATGGTCCAGTACTTC.

This clonotype came up a few times. The rearrangement uses TRBV5-5 and TRBJ2-5, with D perhaps matching TRBD2 (6 bases). The CDR3 loop spans 15 amino acids. V lost 0 bases and J 4 bases, leaving 13 bases between the germline ends. Per the germline V gene, CDR1 is SGHKS and CDR2 is YYEKEE (reference sequence). CDR3 loop: CASSLVGMGGETQYF. The CDR3 nucleotides are TGTGCCAGCAGCTTGGTTGGGATGGGGGGAGAGACCCAGTACTTC.

This clonotype was counted at least ten times. The chain links TRBV11-3 to TRBJ1-3, with D perhaps TRBD1 (6 bases). CDR3 length: 14 residues. CDR1 is SGHNT and CDR2 is YENEEA in the germline V gene. V was trimmed by 4 bases and J by 5 bases, leaving 12 bases between them. CDR3 sequence (DNA): TGTGCCAGCAGCTCGGACAGAACCCGAAACACCATATATTTT. Protein sequence: CASSSDRTRNTIYF.

The sample holds many counts of this clonotype. The V gene is TRBV2, the J gene TRBJ2-5; 10 positions match TRBD2. The CDR3 is 17 residues long. V lost 6 bases, J lost 5 bases, and 15 bases stayed unmatched. Germline CDR1 and CDR2: SNHLY and FYNNEI. CDR3: CASRVGSSGRALETQYF. Written as DNA, the CDR3 is TGTGCCAGCAGAGTAGGATCCAGCGGGAGGGCCTTGGAGACCCAGTACTTC.

This clonotype was detected only a few times. The chain uses TRBV2 and TRBJ1-2; D is unclear. Trimming removed 4 bases at V and 8 bases at J, with 11 bases between. Germline CDR1 reads SNHLY; CDR2 reads FYNNEI. The length of the CDR3 is 12 residues. This CDR3 is CASSVDSRGYTF. Written as DNA, the CDR3 is TGTGCCAGCAGTGTAGACTCCCGGGGCTACACCTTC.

V gene TRBV27 combines with J gene TRBJ1-1; possible D gene TRBD1, 6 bases. The germline V gene encodes CDR1 MNHEY and CDR2 SMNVEV (reference sequence). The length of the CDR3 is 14 residues. V lost 3 bases and J 0 bases, leaving 8 bases between the germline ends. This chain's CDR3 is CASSFGTLNTEAFF. The CDR3 DNA is TGTGCCAGCAGTTTTGGGACACTGAACACTGAAGCTTTCTTT.

This clonotype was counted at least ten times. J is TRBJ1-1 and V is TRBV15; D is unresolved. The V end lost 0 bases, the J end lost 7 bases, and 9 bases lay between the germline ends. The CDR3 extends over 13 amino acids. Germline V gene sequence: CDR1 LNHNV, CDR2 YYDKDF (reference sequence). CDR3 nucleotide sequence: TGTGCCACCAGCAGAGATCGAACCAGTGAAGCTTTCTTT. Its translation: CATSRDRTSEAFF.

This clonotype has a count of ten or more. The V and J genes are TRBV29-1 and TRBJ2-3, with TRBD2 matching over 9 bases. The CDR3 has 15 residues. Germline lookup yields CDR1 SQVTM and CDR2 ANQGSEA. Trimming cost V 4 bases and J 2 bases; bases outside gene matches: 7. CDR3 sequence reads: CSVAGTSTTTDTQYF. As DNA, the CDR3 is TGCAGCGTTGCCGGGACTAGCACCACCACAGATACGCAGTATTTT.

The J gene is TRBJ2-1, the V gene TRBV28; TRBD2 matches 15 bases. The V segment lost 3 bases and the J segment 7 bases; nucleotides outside the gene matches: 13. CDR1 MDHEN and CDR2 SYDVKM come from the germline V gene. The CDR3 consists of 19 residues. CDR3: CASSLGLAGGPPPRNEQFF. The CDR3 DNA reads as TGTGCCAGCAGTTTGGGACTAGCGGGAGGCCCCCCTCCGAGGAATGAGCAGTTCTTC.

V is TRBV4-2 and J is TRBJ2-7; TRBD2 matches at 12 bases. The germline gives CDR1 LGHNA, CDR2 YNFKEQ. Trimming cost V 0 bases and J 9 bases; bases outside gene matches: 12. CDR3 length equals 17 residues. The CDR3 coding sequence is TGTGCCAGCAGCCAAGAAGGTCTAGCGGGAGGGCCGGACGGGCAGTACTTC. This sequence encodes CASSQEGLAGGPDGQYF.

The rearrangement uses TRBV7-9 and TRBJ2-3; 7 positions agree with TRBD2. This CDR3 is 22 amino acids long. The germline gives CDR1 SEHNR, CDR2 FQNEAQ (reference sequence). After removal of 5 bases from V and 0 bases from J, the junction contained 26 bases not matched to a gene. In DNA, the CDR3 is TGTGCCAGCAGCACTAGCCAAGACCCGCGGGAGTCGGGGCGTACTAGCACAGATACGCAGTATTTT. This codes for CASSTSQDPRESGRTSTDTQYF.

This clonotype has a count of ten or more. The chain uses TRBV19 and TRBJ1-1; D possibly corresponds to TRBD1 (5 bases). Trimming removed 7 bases from V and 6 bases from J, with 18 bases in between. Germline loops: CDR1 LNHDA, CDR2 SQIVND (reference sequence). This CDR3 region has 14 residues. The CDR3 reads CASTWASRGAEAFF. CDR3 in DNA: TGTGCCAGTACTTGGGCCAGCCGGGGGGCTGAAGCTTTCTTT.

This clonotype was detected many times. This chain uses TRBV29-1 with TRBJ2-1; D possibly corresponds to TRBD2 (6 bases). CDR3 length equals 13 residues. The V gene lost 4 bases and the J gene lost 9 bases, with 16 bases spanning the gap. Germline V lookup: CDR1 SQVTM, CDR2 ANQGSEA. CDR3: CSVVSPGEAEQFF. CDR3 DNA sequence: TGCAGCGTTGTATCTCCGGGAGAGGCTGAGCAGTTCTTC.

The chain has TRBV28 and TRBJ2-7, with TRBD2 matching 9 bases. The CDR3 loop spans 13 amino acids. Unmatched junction bases numbered 4, after V lost 10 bases and J lost 0 bases. The V gene's germline CDR1 is MDHEN and CDR2 SYDVKM. For the CDR3, the DNA is TGTGCCACCGAAGCGGGAGGCTCCTACGAGCAGTACTTC. Amino acid sequence: CATEAGGSYEQYF.

Only a few counts were recorded for this clonotype. The chain carries TRBV5-1 and TRBJ2-2, with 10 bases identical to TRBD2. Germline V gene data show CDR1 as SGHRS and CDR2 as YFSETQ. With V trimmed by 4 bases and J by 6 bases, 3 bases remained unmatched. There are 14 residues in the CDR3. The CDR3 region has the DNA TGCGCCAGCAGCGAGGGACTAGCGTCCGGGGAGCTGTTTTTT. This sequence encodes CASSEGLASGELFF.